This passage covers 31 T cell receptor beta chains from one sample sequenced in a study of OX40 agonist ivuxolimab in advanced cancers. TCRdb's copy holds only in-frame clones and misses some; the assay was immunoSEQ multiplex PCR. This table holds around 70,000 clones, 84% found once. The sequencing used CD4+ or CD8+ T cells sorted from blood, collected in a trial of the OX40 agonist ivuxolimab. These receptors all come from an adult with an advanced solid tumor such as melanoma, head and neck, liver or kidney cancer.

The chain employs TRBV11-2 and TRBJ2-3, with D perhaps matching TRBD1 (5 bases). CDR1 and CDR2 from the germline V gene are SGHAT and FQNNGV. The CDR3 extends over 15 amino acids. Trimming removed 5 bases from V and 5 bases from J, with 17 bases in between. Written as DNA, the CDR3 is TGTGCCAGCAGCCAGGGCGGTAGGAGTGGAGATACGCAGTATTTT. It codes for CASSQGGRSGDTQYF.

The genes are TRBV6-1 and TRBJ2-5, with D unclear. CDR1 and CDR2 from the germline V gene are MNHNS and SASEGT. Trimming shortened V by 2 bases and J by 5 bases, and 21 bases separated the two germline ends. The CDR3 is 17 amino acids. The CDR3 DNA follows: TGTGCCAGCAGTGAAATTCCACCGATCTCCCTCCCGGAGACCCAGTACTTC. Its protein is CASSEIPPISLPETQYF.

J is TRBJ1-1 and V is TRBV19; 8 bases are a match to TRBD1. The CDR3 runs 15 residues. The V gene's germline CDR1 is LNHDA and CDR2 SQIVND (reference sequence). V was pared by 7 bases and J by 2 bases, with 9 bases of the junction left unmatched. The CDR3 nucleotides are TGTGCCAGTACCCCGGGACAGGCTAAAAACACTGAAGCTTTCTTT. The encoded protein is CASTPGQAKNTEAFF.

Here the CDR3 DNA reads TGTGCCAGCAGTGGCCAGGGAATCAATGAGCAGTTCTTC. It translates to CASSGQGINEQFF. The chain has TRBV25-1 and TRBJ2-1, with D maybe TRBD1 (5 bases). V shed 4 bases and J shed 6 bases, with 10 bases lying between them. Germline CDR1 MGHDK, CDR2 SYGVNS. The CDR3 covers 13 residues.

The chain couples TRBV2 to TRBJ2-7; 9 bases map to TRBD1. The CDR3 is 17 amino acids. After removal of 8 bases from V and 5 bases from J, the junction contained 19 bases not matched to a gene. Per germline, CDR1 SNHLY and CDR2 FYNNEI. The CDR3 loop is CASLPSHGTGRSDEQYF. Here the CDR3 DNA reads TGTGCCAGCCTCCCTTCTCACGGGACAGGGCGGAGCGACGAGCAGTACTTC.

This chain uses TRBV9 with TRBJ2-3, with D unclear. The germline V gene encodes CDR1 SGDLS and CDR2 YYNGEE. V gave up 3 bases and J gave up 0 bases, with 14 bases separating them. The CDR3 loop spans 16 amino acids. This CDR3 is CASSGPPGRSTDTQYF. CDR3 nucleotide sequence: TGTGCCAGCAGCGGACCCCCCGGCAGGAGCACAGATACGCAGTATTTT.

The rearrangement links TRBV5-1 to TRBJ1-1, with D possibly matching TRBD1 (5 bases). The CDR3 runs 12 residues. Trimming removed 0 bases at V and 7 bases at J, with 7 bases between. The germline V gene has CDR1 SGHRS and CDR2 YFSETQ. CDR3 sequence reads: CASSLVGDEAFF. The CDR3 DNA follows: TGCGCCAGCAGCTTGGTAGGGGATGAAGCTTTCTTT.

The V and J genes are TRBV9 and TRBJ1-1; D is perhaps TRBD1 (5 bases). The germline CDR1 and CDR2 sequences are SGDLS and YYNGEE. This CDR3 has 15 amino acids. Between the trimmed V and J ends, which lost 0 bases and 1 base, there was a span of 10 bases. The CDR3 nucleotides are TGTGCCAGCAGCGTAGGTGGGGCCGGGAACACTGAAGCTTTCTTT. It specifies CASSVGGAGNTEAFF.

The rearrangement joins TRBV7-3 to TRBJ1-1; D is uncertain. Germline V gene data show CDR1 as SGHTA and CDR2 as FQGTGA. CDR3 length: 13 residues. V was pared by 2 bases and J by 8 bases, with 12 bases between. The CDR3 sequence: CASSLGIDGEAFF. CDR3 DNA: TGTGCCAGCAGCTTAGGTATCGACGGAGAAGCTTTCTTT.

V is TRBV10-3 and J is TRBJ2-3; 8 nucleotides line up with TRBD2. The CDR3 contains 15 residues. Per the germline V gene, CDR1 is ENHRY and CDR2 is SYGVKD. The V and J ends lost 8 bases and 6 bases, in that order; junction bases with no gene match: 13. CDR3 nucleotides: TGTGCCATCGGAGGGAGCGGGGGAGCCTCGGATACGCAGTATTTT. As protein: CAIGGSGGASDTQYF.

The V and J genes are TRBV7-8 and TRBJ1-5; D not certain. The V end lost 0 bases, the J end lost 1 base, and 1 base lay between the germline ends. The CDR3 has 13 amino acids. The germline CDR1 and CDR2 sequences are SGHVS and FQNEAQ. The DNA for the CDR3 is TGTGCCAGCAGCTTAGCCAGCAATCAGCCCCAGCATTTT. This gives the protein CASSLASNQPQHF.

This clone was observed a few times. V is TRBV30 and J is TRBJ2-5; D unclear. Trimming removed 2 bases from V and 1 base from J, with 8 bases in between. This CDR3 is built from 13 residues. Germline CDR1 is GTSNPN and CDR2 is SVGIG (reference sequence). In DNA, the CDR3 is TGTGCCTGGAGTAGGTCGAGCCAAGAGACCCAGTACTTC. This gives the protein CAWSRSSQETQYF. The full variable domain, completed using reference TRBV30 and TRBJ2-5, is SQTIHQWPATLVQPVGSPLSLECTVEGTSNPNLYWYRQAAGRGLQLLFYSVGIGQISSEVPQNLSASRPQDRQFILSSKKLLLSDSGFYLCAWSRSSQETQYFGPGTRLLVL.

On this clone: Other DNA sequences in the same sample also yield this CDR3. The gene calls are TRBV5-1 and TRBJ1-2; 10 bases line up with TRBD1. The trim removed 1 base at V and 7 bases at J, leaving 7 bases unmatched. CDR3 size: 15 residues. Germline values: CDR1 SGHRS, CDR2 YFSETQ. The CDR3 DNA is TGCGCCAGCAGCTTGAGACAGGGGGCAAAAAGTGGCTACACCTTC. This gives the protein CASSLRQGAKSGYTF. Drawing the rest from reference TRBV5-1 and TRBJ1-2, the complete variable domain is KAGVTQTPRYLIKTRGQQVTLSCSPISGHRSVSWYQQTPGQGLQFLFEYFSETQRNKGNFPGRFSGRQFSNSRSEMNVSTLELGDSALYLCASSLRQGAKSGYTFGSGTRLTVV.

V and J are TRBV19 and TRBJ2-3; tentatively, D is TRBD1 or TRBD2 (5 bases each). The CDR3 length is 15 residues. Germline V gene data show CDR1 as LNHDA and CDR2 as SQIVND (reference sequence). The germline V and J ends were trimmed by 4 bases and 1 base, with 12 bases remaining between them. The CDR3 spells CASSTPRDGTDTQYF. CDR3 bases: TGTGCCAGTAGTACGCCCAGGGACGGCACAGATACGCAGTATTTT.

V usage is TRBV6-6 and J usage is TRBJ1-2, with 8 bases matching TRBD1. With 4 bases clipped from V and 4 bases from J, the junction kept 8 bases outside the gene matches. The CDR3 length is 15 residues. The germline V gene has CDR1 MNHNY and CDR2 SVGAGI (reference sequence). The CDR3 reads CASSSRQGQAYGYTF. CDR3 bases: TGTGCCAGCAGTTCCCGACAGGGGCAGGCCTATGGCTACACCTTC.

The rearrangement links TRBV7-2 to TRBJ1-6, with unresolved D. CDR1 is SGHTA and CDR2 is FQGNSA in the germline V gene. V was pared by 2 bases and J by 8 bases, with 13 bases between. The CDR3 length is 15 residues. The CDR3 nucleotides are TGTGCCAGCAGCTTATTAGAGAATTCGCATTCACCCCTCCACTTT. Its translation is CASSLLENSHSPLHF.

V gene TRBV7-2 combines with J gene TRBJ1-1, with D possibly being TRBD1 (6 bases). Trimming removed 6 bases from V and 2 bases from J, with 13 bases in between. Germline lookup yields CDR1 SGHTA and CDR2 FQGNSA. The CDR3 is made up of 14 amino acids. The CDR3, as DNA: TGTGCCAGCAGATTTAAGGGGGGCAACACTGAAGCTTTCTTT. Translation gives CASRFKGGNTEAFF.

This chain joins TRBV5-4 and TRBJ2-7; D unclear. The germline V gene encodes CDR1 SGHNT and CDR2 YYREEE (reference sequence). V dropped 0 bases and J dropped 4 bases, with 2 bases sitting between them. The CDR3 is made up of 11 amino acids. The CDR3 loop reads CASSLGYEQYF. The CDR3 region has the DNA TGTGCCAGCAGCTTGGGGTACGAGCAGTACTTC.

V is TRBV30 and J is TRBJ2-6, with D perhaps matching TRBD1 (5 bases). This CDR3 comprises 18 residues. V was trimmed by 0 bases and J by 0 bases, leaving 15 bases between them. Per germline, CDR1 GTSNPN and CDR2 SVGIG (reference sequence). The CDR3 DNA reads as TGTGCCTGGAGTGTACGGTGGGGCGAGACCTCTGGGGCCAACGTCCTGACTTTC. The encoded protein is CAWSVRWGETSGANVLTF.

This chain joins TRBV5-6 and TRBJ2-1; 7 bases line up with TRBD1. The CDR3 is 15 residues long. CDR1 and CDR2 from the germline V gene are SGHDT and YYEEEE. Trimming took 1 base from V and 4 from J; bases not matched to a gene: 5. Written as DNA, the CDR3 is TGTGCCAGCAGCTTGTGGGACAGAACTTACAATGAGCAGTTCTTC. Translated, it gives CASSLWDRTYNEQFF.

V usage is TRBV28 and J usage is TRBJ2-5; D gene unclear. This CDR3 spans 17 amino acids. V lost 4 bases, J lost 3 bases, and 21 bases lay in between. The germline CDR1 and CDR2 sequences are MDHEN and SYDVKM. CDR3 DNA sequence: TGTGCCAGCAGTTCCAGACTCCGTTCTGGGTTCAAAGAGACCCAGTACTTC. Translated, it gives CASSSRLRSGFKETQYF. The full variable domain, its missing parts supplied by reference TRBV28 and TRBJ2-5, is DVKVTQSSRYLVKRTGEKVFLECVQDMDHENMFWYRQDPGLGLRLIYFSYDVKMKEKGDIPEGYSVSREKKERFSLILESASTNQTSMYLCASSSRLRSGFKETQYFGPGTRLLVL.

The CDR3 is CASSFQGYSGNTIYF. CDR3 in DNA: TGTGCCAGCAGCTTCCAGGGATACTCTGGAAACACCATATATTTT. The chain combines TRBV7-9 with TRBJ1-3, with D tentatively TRBD1 (5 bases). Per germline, CDR1 SEHNR and CDR2 FQNEAQ (reference sequence). The length of the CDR3 is 15 residues. Trimming shortened V by 3 bases and J by 0 bases, and 9 bases separated the two germline ends.

The table lists this clone with a few counts. The chain joins TRBV7-9 to TRBJ1-5; D possibly corresponds to TRBD1 (6 bases). Germline V gives CDR1 SEHNR, CDR2 FQNEAQ (reference sequence). The CDR3 has 13 amino acids. Trimming pared 8 bases from V and 7 bases from J, leaving 15 bases between. CDR3 residues: CASGGGSRQPQHF. The CDR3 DNA follows: TGTGCCAGCGGGGGGGGCAGCCGCCAGCCCCAGCATTTT.

This clone appeared once. The gene calls are TRBV19 and TRBJ2-7, with 8 positions matching TRBD1. This CDR3 is built from 15 residues. Germline CDR1 is LNHDA and CDR2 is SQIVND (reference sequence). V gave up 4 bases and J gave up 1 base; unmatched junction bases: 6. The chain's CDR3 is CASSSGQGGSYEQYF. DNA of the CDR3: TGTGCCAGTAGTAGCGGACAGGGCGGGTCCTACGAGCAGTACTTC.

The chain links TRBV7-9 to TRBJ1-5; possibly TRBD1 for D (6 bases). CDR1 is SEHNR, CDR2 FQNEAQ, per germline (reference sequence). CDR3 length: 15 residues. Trimming cost V 4 bases and J 0 bases, with 10 bases left between them. The CDR3 region is CASSSGANSNQPQHF. The CDR3 nucleotides are TGTGCCAGCAGCTCAGGGGCGAATAGCAATCAGCCCCAGCATTTT.

This sequence joins TRBV7-9 and TRBJ1-3; D is uncertain. Germline V CDR1 and CDR2: SEHNR, FQNEAQ (reference sequence). The germline V and J ends were trimmed by 2 bases and 3 bases, with 8 bases remaining between them. The length of the CDR3 is 14 residues. CDR3 region: CASSLNGVGNTIYF. The CDR3 DNA sequence: TGTGCCAGCAGCTTAAATGGGGTTGGAAACACCATATATTTT.

This rearrangement joins TRBV25-1 to TRBJ2-1; 7 nucleotides align to TRBD2. Germline V CDR1 and CDR2: MGHDK, SYGVNS. V was pared by 2 bases and J by 0 bases, with 1 base of the junction left unmatched. The CDR3 runs to 15 residues. CDR3 sequence: CASSESGDSYNEQFF. CDR3 bases: TGTGCCAGCAGTGAAAGCGGGGACTCCTACAATGAGCAGTTCTTC.

The V and J genes are TRBV10-1 and TRBJ2-5, with TRBD1 matching 7 bases. Germline values: CDR1 WNHNN, CDR2 SYGVQD (reference sequence). The J segment lost 10 bases and the V segment lost 3 bases, leaving 8 bases of the junction unmatched. There are 13 residues in the CDR3. The CDR3 region is CASSDTDRPGQYF. DNA for the CDR3: TGCGCCAGCAGTGATACGGACAGGCCGGGCCAGTACTTC.

The sample holds one count of this clone. The chain joins TRBV28 to TRBJ1-4, with D hard to call. V lost 5 bases, J lost 8 bases, and 18 bases lay in between. Germline V gives CDR1 MDHEN, CDR2 SYDVKM. The CDR3 spans 15 residues. The DNA for the CDR3 is TGTGCCAGCAGTCCGGCGGGCTCCTTACGGGAAAAACTGTTTTTT. It yields the protein CASSPAGSLREKLFF.

The chain links TRBV7-3 to TRBJ2-1; D might be TRBD1 or TRBD2, each matching 5 bases. V was pared by 5 bases and J by 10 bases, with 12 bases between. Germline V lookup: CDR1 SGHTA, CDR2 FQGTGA. The CDR3 covers 12 residues. The CDR3 DNA is TGTGCCAGCAGCGTGGATCGGGGCGAGCAGTTCTTC. Its protein is CASSVDRGEQFF.

The chain links TRBV5-3 to TRBJ1-1; 7 nucleotides agree with TRBD1. TRBV5-3 is sorted into the ORF group, with uncertain function. V dropped 4 bases and J dropped 5; count of bases not matched to a gene: 11. CDR3 length equals 15 residues. As DNA, the CDR3 is TGTGCCAGAAGCCTGGTCAACAGGGGAAGAACTGAAGCTTTCTTT. It encodes CARSLVNRGRTEAFF.